The T cell receptor beta chain described here comes from a study of tumor-infiltrating lymphocytes in primary liver carcinoma. Comments on this clonotype: This sequence may be a read error, since a much larger clone differs from it by one base.

Unsorted whole blood supplied the RNA, and germline DNA was extracted too. This CDR3 has 12 amino acids. In germline, CDR1 is MNHEY, CDR2 SVGAGI. Synthesis of TCR beta cDNA was carried out from about 500 ng total RNA with a constant-region primer. It was through three nested multiplex PCR rounds of slightly modified ARM-PCR that TCR beta libraries arose. For around 9 cycles apiece, the opening two PCR rounds ran with TRBV1-TRBV30 forward primers and a C-beta reverse primer. A single record per CDR3 protein comes from TCRdb applying MiXCR to the multiplex PCR reads. The data hold approximately 340,000 distinct CDR3 sequences, with approximately 64% observed a single time.

This rearrangement joins TRBV6-5 to TRBJ1-1, with D uncertain. This clonotype originated in a man aged 35 to 55 with primary liver carcinoma and hepatitis B virus infection. Material: peripheral blood. The DNA for the CDR3 is TGTGTCAGCAGCGACGAGGGAGGCCTGGCTTTCTTT. This translates into CVSSDEGGLAFF.